Listed here are 27 T cell receptor beta chains from one sample, sequenced in a study of response to subunit inactivated influenza vaccine. Using its own MiXCR run on the RT-PCR reads, TCRdb lists one record per CDR3 protein. The data contain just under 550,000 distinct CDR3 sequences, under 30% of them singletons. This sample was shared with a second study, whose subject was T cells expressing NK-cell markers. That work states: Synthesis of TCR beta cDNA relied on 5'RACE template switching carrying UMIs.

Sequenced material: CD4+ T cells sorted from PBMCs, taken 11 to 12 days after vaccination. All receptors derive from a man aged 50-60 years who received an inactivated influenza vaccine.

This clonotype showed up many times. V usage is TRBV7-9 and J usage is TRBJ2-1; 10 bases line up with TRBD2. There are 15 residues in the CDR3. Losses at the gene ends were 5 bases for V and 2 bases for J; bases not matched to a gene: 3. Germline V gene sequence: CDR1 SEHNR, CDR2 FQNEAQ (reference sequence). CDR3 DNA sequence: TGTGCCAGCAGCAGCAGCGGGAGGGCCTACAATGAGCAGTTCTTC. This codes for CASSSSGRAYNEQFF.

The rearrangement links TRBV6-2 or TRBV6-3 to TRBJ2-1; D perhaps matches TRBD2 (6 bases). The V and J ends lost 6 bases and 6 bases respectively, with 12 bases between them. The CDR3 contains 13 residues. CDR1 is MNHEY, CDR2 SVGEGT, per germline. This CDR3 reads CASRTSSGNEQFF. The CDR3 DNA reads as TGTGCCAGCAGAACTAGCTCGGGCAATGAGCAGTTCTTC.

This clonotype was seen repeatedly, ten times or more. V is TRBV5-6 and J is TRBJ1-2, with D perhaps matching TRBD1 (5 bases). There are 18 residues in the CDR3. Trimming removed 0 bases at V and 8 bases at J, with 26 bases between. The germline gives CDR1 SGHDT, CDR2 YYEEEE. CDR3 protein: CASSLAPTGTFLSQGYTF. Here the CDR3 DNA reads TGTGCCAGCAGCTTGGCACCAACCGGGACCTTCCTCAGTCAGGGCTACACCTTC.

This chain connects TRBV12-3 or TRBV12-4 to TRBJ2-3; TRBD2 matches 9 bases. Trimming at V came to 4 bases and at J to 2 bases, leaving 7 bases not matched to a gene. This CDR3 has 16 amino acids. CDR3 coding DNA: TGTGCCAGCAGTTCGGTGACTAGCGGTAACACAGATACGCAGTATTTT. Residues: CASSSVTSGNTDTQYF.

The chain couples TRBV29-1 to TRBJ1-2, with D perhaps matching TRBD1 (5 bases). Trimming removed 3 bases from V and 5 bases from J, with 13 bases in between. Germline V gene lookup returns CDR1 SQVTM and CDR2 ANQGSEA. The CDR3 sequence is 13 residues long. DNA for the CDR3: TGCAGCGTTGACAGCAGGGAAGGGTATGGCTACACCTTC. Translating it yields CSVDSREGYGYTF.

This chain links TRBV20-1 with TRBJ2-5; 13 bases line up with TRBD2. The CDR3 runs 15 residues. Looked up from germline, CDR1 is DFQATT and CDR2 is SNEGSKA (reference sequence). After removal of 3 bases from V and 5 bases from J, the junction contained 6 bases not matched to a gene. The CDR3 region is CSASGTSGMAETQYF. The CDR3 nucleotides are TGCAGTGCTAGCGGGACTAGCGGGATGGCGGAGACCCAGTACTTC.

The rearrangement joins TRBV24-1 to TRBJ2-2; D is unclear. This CDR3 comprises 15 residues. Germline V gene sequence: CDR1 KGHDR, CDR2 SFDVKD. V was trimmed by 9 bases and J by 2 bases, leaving 15 bases between them. The CDR3 DNA is TGTGCCACCCCCGAAGGGCATGCCAACACCGGGGAGCTGTTTTTT. Translating it yields CATPEGHANTGELFF.

V gene TRBV5-1 combines with J gene TRBJ2-3; D gene ambiguous. V was cut by 2 bases and J by 2 bases, with 21 bases left in between. The length of the CDR3 is 18 residues. From germline, CDR1 is SGHRS and CDR2 YFSETQ. In DNA, the CDR3 is TGCGCCAGCAGCTTAACCCCCACGGTGCGCAGTTCCACAGATACGCAGTATTTT. It yields the protein CASSLTPTVRSSTDTQYF.

The rearrangement uses TRBV7-2 and TRBJ2-5; maybe TRBD2 (5 bases). The CDR3 has 14 residues. The germline V gene encodes CDR1 SGHTA and CDR2 FQGNSA. Trimming left V 2 bases short and J 5 bases short, with 12 bases between. The CDR3 coding sequence is TGTGCCAGCAGCTTAAACGGGGTGAGGGAGACCCAGTACTTC. This gives the protein CASSLNGVRETQYF.

This clonotype was seen a few times. The chain is built from TRBV5-1 and TRBJ2-3, with 8 bases fitting TRBD2. The CDR3 length is 17 residues. V lost 0 bases to trimming and J lost 4 bases; unmatched junction nucleotides: 10. The germline V gene has CDR1 SGHRS and CDR2 YFSETQ. Here the CDR3 DNA reads TGCGCCAGCAGCTTGGGTGTTAGCGGGGCCCGACCAGATACGCAGTATTTT. This gives the protein CASSLGVSGARPDTQYF.

This clonotype was detected a few times. CDR3 nucleotides: TGTGCCAGCAGCCAAGATCACGGGGTGGATACGCAGTATTTT. Amino acids: CASSQDHGVDTQYF. The chain carries TRBV4-2 and TRBJ2-3, with D perhaps TRBD2 (5 bases). There are 14 residues in the CDR3. The germline V gene has CDR1 LGHNA and CDR2 YNFKEQ. The V end was cut by 0 bases, the J end by 6 bases, with 10 bases between.

This clonotype came up once. V is TRBV7-9 and J is TRBJ2-6, with no clear D. V lost 0 bases to trimming and J lost 4 bases, with 10 bases between them. The CDR3 runs to 16 residues. Germline-derived CDR1 and CDR2 are SEHNR and FQNEAQ (reference sequence). As DNA, the CDR3 is TGTGCCAGCAGCTTAGCCCTTCTCCCGGGGGCCAACGTCCTGACTTTC. Amino acids: CASSLALLPGANVLTF.

This clonotype appeared a few times. J is TRBJ2-7 and V is TRBV7-9; TRBD1 agrees at 10 bases. V was clipped by 5 bases and J by 7 bases; unmatched bases: 14. Germline V gene data show CDR1 as SEHNR and CDR2 as FQNEAQ (reference sequence). CDR3 size: 16 residues. CDR3: CASSLLSGTGDREQYF. Written as DNA, the CDR3 is TGTGCCAGCAGCCTCCTCTCCGGGACAGGGGATCGGGAGCAGTACTTC.

Ten or more counts support this clonotype. V usage is TRBV20-1 and J usage is TRBJ1-3, with D possibly being TRBD1 (5 bases). The CDR3 runs 16 residues. Germline V gives CDR1 DFQATT, CDR2 SNEGSKA (reference sequence). The V end lost 0 bases, the J end lost 0 bases, and 12 bases lay between the germline ends. The CDR3 DNA reads as TGCAGTGCTAGAGATGTGACGGGGGGCTCTGGAAACACCATATATTTT. Residues: CSARDVTGGSGNTIYF.

V and J are TRBV5-1 and TRBJ1-6; possibly TRBD1 for D (6 bases). V gave up 7 bases and J gave up 6 bases, with 14 bases separating them. Germline lookup yields CDR1 SGHRS and CDR2 YFSETQ. The CDR3 loop spans 14 amino acids. This CDR3 is CASAPGHINSPLHF. CDR3 sequence (DNA): TGCGCCAGCGCCCCGGGACATATTAATTCACCCCTCCACTTT.

This clonotype was counted between two and nine times. The V call is TRBV25-1, the J call TRBJ2-7, with TRBD1 matching over 11 bases. V trimming: 6 bases; J trimming: 6 bases; junction bases outside the gene matches: 10. Germline V CDR1 and CDR2: MGHDK, SYGVNS. The CDR3 contains 15 residues. The DNA for the CDR3 is TGTGCCAGCAGGGGCAGGACAGGGGGCTCGGGCGAGCAGTACTTC. Residues: CASRGRTGGSGEQYF.

The table lists this clonotype with a few counts. The CDR3 coding sequence is TGTGCCAGCAGTGAAGAAGGGGAAAAACTGTTTTTT. This sequence encodes CASSEEGEKLFF. V gene TRBV2 combines with J gene TRBJ1-4; D gene unclear. CDR1 and CDR2 from the germline V gene are SNHLY and FYNNEI. The ends were cut back, 1 base at V and 8 bases at J, with 5 bases in the middle. The CDR3 is 12 amino acids.

The chain has TRBV19 and TRBJ2-5; tentatively, D is TRBD2 (5 bases). The CDR3 is 15 amino acids. V dropped 2 bases and J dropped 4 bases, with 14 bases sitting between them. Germline V lookup: CDR1 LNHDA, CDR2 SQIVND (reference sequence). The DNA of the CDR3 is TGTGCCAGTAGTATAAAGGCAGTCCGGGGAGAGACCCAGTACTTC. Its translation is CASSIKAVRGETQYF.

This clonotype was counted only a few times. J is TRBJ2-1 and V is TRBV7-9; D is ambiguous. The CDR3 length is 13 residues. Germline CDR1 and CDR2: SEHNR and FQNEAQ (reference sequence). V lost 1 base and J 7 bases, leaving 8 bases between the germline ends. The DNA of the CDR3 is TGTGCCAGCAGCTTAGAACTGGGGAATGAGCAGTTCTTC. Translating gives CASSLELGNEQFF.

This clonotype showed up just a few times. The chain joins TRBV11-2 to TRBJ2-5; 12 nucleotides agree with TRBD2. From germline, CDR1 is SGHAT and CDR2 FQNNGV. With V trimmed by 7 bases and J by 5 bases, 23 bases remained unmatched. This CDR3 has 20 amino acids. CDR3 DNA: TGTGCCAGCACCTATATGGGAGGACTAGCGGGGCGGGGAGGACGGGAGACCCAGTACTTC. This codes for CASTYMGGLAGRGGRETQYF.

The rearrangement links TRBV5-1 to TRBJ2-5; TRBD2 matches 8 bases. The CDR3 covers 17 residues. The V gene end was trimmed by 0 bases and the J gene end by 0 bases; junction bases not matched to a gene: 7. Germline CDR1 reads SGHRS; CDR2 reads YFSETQ. DNA of the CDR3: TGCGCCAGCAGCTTGGGAAGCGGGGGATCGTACCAAGAGACCCAGTACTTC. Translated, it gives CASSLGSGGSYQETQYF. Using reference TRBV5-1 and TRBJ2-5 for the parts outside the CDR3, the full variable domain is KAGVTQTPRYLIKTRGQQVTLSCSPISGHRSVSWYQQTPGQGLQFLFEYFSETQRNKGNFPGRFSGRQFSNSRSEMNVSTLELGDSALYLCASSLGSGGSYQETQYFGPGTRLLVL.

The V and J genes are TRBV20-1 and TRBJ1-2, with D possibly TRBD1 on 6 matching bases. V dropped 4 bases and J dropped 4 bases, with 16 bases sitting between them. Germline V lookup: CDR1 DFQATT, CDR2 SNEGSKA (reference sequence). This CDR3 has 14 amino acids. The CDR3, as DNA: TGCAGTGCTATGGCCCCCGGGGGCAGCTATGGCTACACCTTC. It codes for CSAMAPGGSYGYTF.

The J gene is TRBJ1-1, the V gene TRBV12-3 or TRBV12-4, with D hard to call. The CDR3 contains 12 residues. Trimming removed 8 bases from V and 3 bases from J, with 10 bases in between. CDR3 sequence: CASGVRDTEAFF. CDR3 bases: TGTGCCAGCGGCGTTCGGGACACTGAAGCTTTCTTT.

This rearrangement joins TRBV6-6 to TRBJ2-7; a possible D gene is TRBD2 (6 bases). The CDR3 sequence is 12 residues long. V was cut by 9 bases and J by 6 bases, with 15 bases left in between. The germline CDR1 and CDR2 sequences are MNHNY and SVGAGI (reference sequence). The CDR3 sequence is CASALAIGEQYF. The CDR3, as DNA: TGTGCCAGTGCGCTAGCGATCGGCGAGCAGTACTTC.

CDR3 DNA sequence: TGTGCCAGCAGCCCAACTAGCGGGGGGGCCAATGAGCAGTTCTTC. Translated, it gives CASSPTSGGANEQFF. This rearrangement joins TRBV7-9 to TRBJ2-1, with TRBD2 matching over 13 bases. Germline CDR1 reads SEHNR; CDR2 reads FQNEAQ (reference sequence). CDR3 length: 15 amino acids. Losses at the gene ends were 5 bases for V and 6 bases for J; bases not matched to a gene: 4. Drawing the rest from reference TRBV7-9 and TRBJ2-1, the complete variable domain is DTGVSQNPRHKITKRGQNVTFRCDPISEHNRLYWYRQTLGQGPEFLTYFQNEAQLEKSRLLSDRFSAERPKGSFSTLEIQRTEQGDSAMYLCASSPTSGGANEQFFGPGTRLTVL.

The chain is built from TRBV29-1 and TRBJ1-1; D is perhaps TRBD1 (6 bases). Germline loops: CDR1 SQVTM, CDR2 ANQGSEA. CDR3 length: 13 amino acids. V gave up 3 bases and J gave up 5 bases, with 13 bases separating them. CDR3 loop: CSVDGGPGTEAFF. The CDR3 DNA sequence: TGCAGCGTTGACGGGGGGCCTGGGACTGAAGCTTTCTTT.

The V call is TRBV7-2, the J call TRBJ2-7; tentatively, D is TRBD1 (5 bases). The V end lost 2 bases, the J end lost 2 bases, and 19 bases lay between the germline ends. The CDR3 runs to 17 residues. Germline V gene data show CDR1 as SGHTA and CDR2 as FQGNSA. CDR3 sequence reads: CASSLPLGASVTYEQYF. CDR3 DNA sequence: TGTGCCAGCAGCTTACCCTTAGGGGCCAGTGTCACCTACGAGCAGTACTTC.